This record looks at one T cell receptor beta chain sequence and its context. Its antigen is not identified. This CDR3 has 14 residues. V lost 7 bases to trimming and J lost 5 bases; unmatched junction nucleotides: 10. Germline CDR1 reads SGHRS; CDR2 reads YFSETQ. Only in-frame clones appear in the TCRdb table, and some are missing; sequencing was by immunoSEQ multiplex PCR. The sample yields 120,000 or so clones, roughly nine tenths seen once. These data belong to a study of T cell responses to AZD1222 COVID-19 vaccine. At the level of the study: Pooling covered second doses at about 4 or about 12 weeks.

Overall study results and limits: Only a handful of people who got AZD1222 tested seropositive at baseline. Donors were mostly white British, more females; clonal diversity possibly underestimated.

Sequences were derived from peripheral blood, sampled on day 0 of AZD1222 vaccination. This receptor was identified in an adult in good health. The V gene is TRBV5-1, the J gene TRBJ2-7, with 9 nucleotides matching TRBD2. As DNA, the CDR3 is TGCGCCAGCGCTTTACTAGCGGGCCTCGACGAGCAGTACTTC. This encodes CASALLAGLDEQYF.